The 29 T cell receptor beta chains below come from one sample, sequenced in a study of Ad26.COV2.S vaccination and SARS-CoV-2 variants. Indicated treatment: around 19 received Ad26.COV2.S at low or high dose, single or two shots; about 5 received placebo; per-sample allocation not given. Sampling was performed 63 days after the first vaccine or placebo injection. Profiling relied on immunoSEQ multiplex PCR, and the TCRdb table lists in-frame clones only, not all of them. The repertoire holds 320,000 or so clones, with approximately 87% as singletons. This specimen consisted of peripheral blood, obtained in a trial of Ad26.COV2.S vaccine versus placebo. These receptors were collected from a person aged 18-65 years who received the Ad26.COV2.S COVID-19 vaccine or a placebo.

The chain is built from TRBV19 and TRBJ2-5, with 14 bases identical to TRBD2. V shed 6 bases, J shed 4 bases, and the junction held 4 bases outside the gene matches. The CDR3 extends over 15 amino acids. Germline-derived CDR1 and CDR2 are LNHDA and SQIVND (reference sequence). CDR3 in amino acids: CASSMGTSGGETQYF. The CDR3 DNA reads as TGTGCCAGTAGCATGGGGACTAGCGGGGGAGAGACCCAGTACTTC.

The chain combines TRBV7-2 with TRBJ1-2; D is undetermined. Germline CDR1 is SGHTA and CDR2 is FQGNSA. This CDR3 has 16 residues. The ends were cut back, 0 bases at V and 6 bases at J, with 17 bases in the middle. The CDR3 loop reads CASSLAVGIPGDGYTF. The CDR3 DNA reads TGTGCCAGCAGCTTAGCGGTCGGGATTCCAGGAGATGGCTACACCTTC.

The chain is built from TRBV9 and TRBJ1-2; D remains unclear. This CDR3 has 13 residues. The germline V and J ends were trimmed by 4 bases and 4 bases, with 11 bases remaining between them. Germline V gene sequence: CDR1 SGDLS, CDR2 YYNGEE. The CDR3 sequence: CASSPQPVYGYTF. CDR3 nucleotide sequence: TGTGCCAGCAGCCCTCAGCCAGTCTATGGCTACACCTTC. Drawing the rest from reference TRBV9 and TRBJ1-2, the complete variable domain is DSGVTQTPKHLITATGQRVTLRCSPRSGDLSVYWYQQSLDQGLQFLIQYYNGEERAKGNILERFSAQQFPDLHSELNLSSLELGDSALYFCASSPQPVYGYTFGSGTRLTVV.

The genes are TRBV5-5 and TRBJ2-5; TRBD1 might be the D (5 bases). The V end lost 5 bases, the J end lost 4 bases, and 24 bases lay between the germline ends. The length of the CDR3 is 17 residues. CDR1 SGHKS and CDR2 YYEKEE come from the germline V gene (reference sequence). The CDR3 sequence: CASRGVTPRADGETQYF. CDR3 nucleotide sequence: TGTGCCAGCAGAGGGGTAACACCCAGGGCGGACGGAGAGACCCAGTACTTC.

This sequence joins TRBV3-1 (or the pseudogene TRBV3-2) and TRBJ2-3; 8 nucleotides agree with TRBD2. The V gene's germline CDR1 is LGHDT and CDR2 YNNKEL (reference sequence). V shed 0 bases, J shed 4 bases, and the junction held 6 bases outside the gene matches. The length of the CDR3 is 16 residues. The CDR3 DNA reads TGTGCCAGCAGCCAAGACCCAGCGGGGGCTGCAGATACGCAGTATTTT. It yields the protein CASSQDPAGAADTQYF.

This chain links TRBV4-1 with TRBJ1-2, with a possible D match to TRBD1 (5 bases). The germline V and J ends were trimmed by 3 bases and 3 bases, with 8 bases remaining between them. The germline gives CDR1 MGHRA, CDR2 YSYEKL. CDR3 length: 13 residues. CDR3: CASSQWGHYGYTF. The CDR3 DNA reads TGCGCCAGCAGCCAGTGGGGCCACTATGGCTACACCTTC.

The rearrangement uses TRBV28 and TRBJ1-2; a weak D match, TRBD1 (6 bases). Between the trimmed V and J ends, which lost 3 bases and 6 bases, there was a span of 11 bases. Looked up from germline, CDR1 is MDHEN and CDR2 is SYDVKM. This CDR3 spans 13 amino acids. The CDR3 bases are TGTGCCAGCAGTTTGCCCAGGGGCGATGGCTACACCTTC. It specifies CASSLPRGDGYTF.

V usage is TRBV5-5 and J usage is TRBJ1-2, with D perhaps matching TRBD1 (6 bases). The CDR3 covers 17 residues. Deletions cut 0 bases from V and 4 bases from J, with 19 bases between. Germline CDR1 is SGHKS and CDR2 is YYEKEE (reference sequence). The CDR3 sequence: CASSLAPDRTQSYGYTF. DNA of the CDR3: TGTGCCAGCAGCTTGGCCCCCGACAGGACCCAAAGCTATGGCTACACCTTC.

The rearrangement joins TRBV30 to TRBJ1-1, with TRBD1 matching 9 bases. V lost 3 bases and J lost 4; bases outside the gene matches: 9. Per germline, CDR1 GTSNPN and CDR2 SVGIG (reference sequence). This CDR3 region has 15 residues. The CDR3, as DNA: TGTGCCTGGAGATTCCGGGACAGGGTTTCCACTGAAGCTTTCTTT. Translation: CAWRFRDRVSTEAFF.

V usage is TRBV7-9 and J usage is TRBJ2-1; no firm D call. Per germline, CDR1 SEHNR and CDR2 FQNEAQ (reference sequence). The V end was cut by 1 base, the J end by 0 bases, with 10 bases between. This CDR3 contains 16 residues. The CDR3 spells CASSLELRSSYNEQFF. The CDR3 DNA sequence: TGTGCCAGCAGCTTAGAGCTCAGGAGCTCCTACAATGAGCAGTTCTTC. Supplemented by reference TRBV7-9 and TRBJ2-1, the full variable domain reads DTGVSQNPRHKITKRGQNVTFRCDPISEHNRLYWYRQTLGQGPEFLTYFQNEAQLEKSRLLSDRFSAERPKGSFSTLEIQRTEQGDSAMYLCASSLELRSSYNEQFFGPGTRLTVL.

V and J are TRBV3-1 (or the pseudogene TRBV3-2) and TRBJ2-1; D uncertain. CDR1 is LGHDT and CDR2 is YNNKEL in the germline V gene (reference sequence). V was pared by 4 bases and J by 6 bases, with 10 bases between. CDR3 length: 13 amino acids. The CDR3 sequence is CASSPSFPNEQFF. The CDR3 DNA is TGTGCCAGCAGCCCCTCTTTCCCCAATGAGCAGTTCTTC.

The genes are TRBV7-2 and TRBJ1-1; possibly TRBD1 for D (5 bases). CDR3 length: 14 amino acids. V shed 2 bases and J shed 4 bases, with 11 bases lying between them. Germline CDR1 reads SGHTA; CDR2 reads FQGNSA. CDR3 sequence (DNA): TGTGCCAGCAGCTTAACGAGACAGCCCACTGAAGCTTTCTTT. Translation gives CASSLTRQPTEAFF.

The rearrangement links TRBV5-4 to TRBJ2-2; no definite D call. Germline V CDR1 and CDR2: SGHNT, YYREEE (reference sequence). This CDR3 region has 15 residues. V was clipped by 0 bases and J by 4 bases, with 10 bases between them. This CDR3 is CASSLVDRTTGELFF. CDR3 nucleotide sequence: TGTGCCAGCAGCTTGGTGGATAGAACCACCGGGGAGCTGTTTTTT.

The chain recombines TRBV3-1 (or the pseudogene TRBV3-2) with TRBJ2-7; perhaps TRBD2 as D (6 bases). V was pared by 3 bases and J by 5 bases, with 17 bases between. The germline V gene encodes CDR1 LGHDT and CDR2 YNNKEL (reference sequence). There are 15 residues in the CDR3. The CDR3, as DNA: TGTGCCAGCAGCCAGATTCGGGGGACGATGCACGAGCAGTACTTC. Its protein product is CASSQIRGTMHEQYF.

The rearrangement joins TRBV7-2 to TRBJ2-5, with D hard to call. The ends were cut back, 3 bases at V and 5 bases at J, with 16 bases in the middle. Germline V gene lookup returns CDR1 SGHTA and CDR2 FQGNSA. The CDR3 extends over 15 amino acids. CDR3: CASSLGSSEQETQYF. Here the CDR3 DNA reads TGTGCCAGCAGCTTGGGTTCTTCTGAACAGGAGACCCAGTACTTC.

The chain carries TRBV7-2 and TRBJ2-7; D remains ambiguous. Trimming stripped 1 base from V and 3 bases from J, with 7 bases between. The CDR3 runs to 13 residues. CDR1 is SGHTA, CDR2 FQGNSA, per germline. The CDR3 bases are TGTGCCAGCAGCTTAGGGACGGGCTACGAGCAGTACGTC. It specifies CASSLGTGYEQYV.

This sequence joins TRBV7-6 and TRBJ2-7, with a weak D call TRBD1 (5 bases). The CDR3 runs 17 residues. Per germline, CDR1 SGHVS and CDR2 FNYEAQ. Trimming removed 3 bases from V and 0 bases from J, with 18 bases in between. The CDR3 DNA is TGTGCCAGCAGCTTCGAATATGGCAGGGCGAACTCCTACGAGCAGTACTTC. Amino acids: CASSFEYGRANSYEQYF.

CDR3 DNA sequence: TGCGCCAGCAGTTCCGGGACAGTTTGGGACACTGAAGCTTTCTTT. It translates to CASSSGTVWDTEAFF. This chain links TRBV5-1 with TRBJ1-1, with 7 positions matching TRBD1. This CDR3 is 15 amino acids long. Trimming took 5 bases from V and 3 from J; bases not matched to a gene: 10. Germline CDR1 and CDR2: SGHRS and YFSETQ.

V is TRBV3-1 (or the pseudogene TRBV3-2) and J is TRBJ1-1; perhaps TRBD1 as D (5 bases). Per germline, CDR1 LGHDT and CDR2 YNNKEL (reference sequence). Trimming removed 0 bases at V and 8 bases at J, with 19 bases between. CDR3 size: 16 residues. For the CDR3, the DNA is TGTGCCAGCAGCCAAGAAGGAGGGGTGGGACTGCAAGAAGCTTTCTTT. It codes for CASSQEGGVGLQEAFF.

The chain links TRBV2 to TRBJ2-2; the D is unclear. Trimming cost V 2 bases and J 2 bases, with 18 bases left between them. Germline CDR1 SNHLY, CDR2 FYNNEI. There are 18 residues in the CDR3. The CDR3 loop is CASSEWQSQSLNTGELFF. The CDR3 DNA is TGTGCCAGCAGTGAATGGCAGTCGCAGTCGCTAAACACCGGGGAGCTGTTTTTT. The whole variable domain, remainder taken from reference TRBV2 and TRBJ2-2, is EPEVTQTPSHQVTQMGQEVILRCVPISNHLYFYWYRQILGQKVEFLVSFYNNEISEKSEIFDDQFSVERPDGSNFTLKIRSTKLEDSAMYFCASSEWQSQSLNTGELFFGEGSRLTVL.

This rearrangement joins TRBV29-1 to TRBJ1-1; possibly TRBD1 for D (6 bases). The germline CDR1 and CDR2 sequences are SQVTM and ANQGSEA. This CDR3 contains 12 residues. In nucleotides, the CDR3 is TGCTACGGACAGACCATGAACACTGAAGCTTTCTTT. Protein sequence: CYGQTMNTEAFF.

A single count supports this clone. V usage is TRBV2 and J usage is TRBJ1-5; D gene uncertain. The germline gives CDR1 SNHLY, CDR2 FYNNEI. Deletions cut 6 bases from V and 4 bases from J, with 13 bases between. This CDR3 spans 14 amino acids. In DNA form, the CDR3 reads TGTGCCAGCAGGGGCCCTCAAGGGAATCAGCCCCAGCATTTT. Protein product: CASRGPQGNQPQHF. Complete variable domain (other parts from reference TRBV2 and TRBJ1-5): EPEVTQTPSHQVTQMGQEVILRCVPISNHLYFYWYRQILGQKVEFLVSFYNNEISEKSEIFDDQFSVERPDGSNFTLKIRSTKLEDSAMYFCASRGPQGNQPQHFGDGTRLSIL.

CDR3 in amino acids: CASRPPLSYNEQFF. The DNA of the CDR3 is TGTGCCAGCAGACCCCCCCTCTCCTACAATGAGCAGTTCTTC. V and J are TRBV28 and TRBJ2-1; the D is unclear. V lost 6 bases and J lost 0, with 9 bases in between. The CDR3 is made up of 14 amino acids. The germline V gene encodes CDR1 MDHEN and CDR2 SYDVKM.

The V call is TRBV7-6, the J call TRBJ1-4; no reliable D call. This CDR3 spans 14 amino acids. Germline loops: CDR1 SGHVS, CDR2 FNYEAQ. V was shortened by 1 base and J by 8 bases, with 11 bases between the two germline ends. For the CDR3, the DNA is TGTGCCAGCAGCTTAGGGAGGGCGCGGGAAAAACTGTTTTTT. It translates to CASSLGRAREKLFF.

The CDR3 DNA sequence: TGTGCCAGCAGCCCGGACATTCTAGCGGGGCCACGCACAGATACGCAGTATTTT. Amino acids: CASSPDILAGPRTDTQYF. The rearrangement links TRBV13 to TRBJ2-3; 9 nucleotides align to TRBD2. The ends lost 5 bases at V and 1 base at J; junction bases unmatched: 13. The CDR3 has 18 residues. In germline, CDR1 is PRHDT, CDR2 FYEKMQ (reference sequence). The full variable domain, in which reference TRBV13 and TRBJ2-3 provide the parts outside the CDR3, is AAGVIQSPRHLIKEKRETATLKCYPIPRHDTVYWYQQGPGQDPQFLISFYEKMQSDKGSIPDRFSAQQFSDYHSELNMSSLELGDSALYFCASSPDILAGPRTDTQYFGPGTRLTVL.

The chain recombines TRBV4-3 with TRBJ1-4, with 7 positions matching TRBD1. This CDR3 spans 17 amino acids. Germline V gives CDR1 LGHNA, CDR2 YSLEER. V lost 2 bases to trimming and J lost 3 bases; unmatched junction nucleotides: 9. The DNA of the CDR3 is TGCGCCAGCAGCCAACCCTTAGGGGGCTTGTCTAATGAAAAACTGTTTTTT. Amino acid sequence: CASSQPLGGLSNEKLFF.

The V gene is TRBV11-3, the J gene TRBJ2-3, with 7 positions matching TRBD2. The CDR3 runs 18 residues. CDR1 and CDR2 from the germline V gene are SGHNT and YENEEA. The V gene end was trimmed by 1 base and the J gene end by 2 bases; junction bases not matched to a gene: 12. CDR3 nucleotide sequence: TGTGCCAGCAGCTTAGGGGCGGTCACGAGCGGGGCCACAGATACGCAGTATTTT. Its translation is CASSLGAVTSGATDTQYF.

The chain uses TRBV5-1 and TRBJ1-2, with D unclear. This CDR3 has 13 amino acids. CDR1 and CDR2 (germline): SGHRS, YFSETQ. Between the trimmed V and J ends, which lost 5 bases and 1 base, there was a span of 9 bases. The CDR3 region has the DNA TGCGCCAGCAGAGAGACGATTAACTATGGCTACACCTTC. This translates into CASRETINYGYTF.

The V and J genes are TRBV5-1 and TRBJ1-2; 9 bases agree with TRBD1. Per the germline V gene, CDR1 is SGHRS and CDR2 is YFSETQ. This CDR3 has 15 amino acids. After removal of 5 bases from V and 0 bases from J, the junction contained 5 bases not matched to a gene. The CDR3 DNA reads TGCGCCAGCAGTCGGACAGGGGATTCTAACTATGGCTACACCTTC. The encoded protein is CASSRTGDSNYGYTF.